This TCR beta chain derives from a study of T cell repertoires in cytomegalovirus infection. Study context: HLA-C-restricted CMV epitopes, recently identified, and well-studied HLA-B-restricted ones were used by the study.

V was pared by 5 bases and J by 2 bases, with 3 bases of the junction left unmatched. The CDR3 extends over 16 amino acids. Germline CDR1 reads SEHNR; CDR2 reads FQNEAQ (reference sequence). This clonotype was found a few times. Its target is not known. From the reads, TCRdb called clonotypes with MiXCR, one entry per CDR3 protein. Of about 51,000 distinct CDR3 sequences listed, 15% to 25% are singletons. Study results and limitations: Cumulative public TCR beta family frequency identified CMV carriers with the relevant HLA.

V and J are TRBV7-9 and TRBJ2-1; 13 bases align to TRBD2. The source of this sequence is a human donor in good health (CMV status not recorded). Some clones in this sample may be carry-over from other donors' samples. The input for sequencing was CD8+ T cells from cultured PBMCs, taken from culture after CMV antigen stimulation. CDR3 protein: CASSQTSGRAYNEQFF. The DNA of the CDR3 is TGTGCCAGCAGCCAAACTAGCGGGAGGGCCTACAATGAGCAGTTCTTC.